The next 5 T cell receptor beta chains were all read from a single sample in a study of cytomegalovirus exposure and HLA in healthy donors. Use of 60 Vbeta and 13 Jbeta primers characterized the PCR. The repertoire was sequenced with immunoSEQ multiplex PCR; TCRdb's copy has only in-frame clones and lacks some. The sample has about 98,000 clones, roughly 76% seen once. What was sequenced was PBMCs. These receptors came from a female donor in good health and CMV-seronegative.

As concerns this clone: The junction differs from germline at one of its ends, possibly a read error. This chain uses TRBV5-1 with TRBJ1-4; D uncertain. The CDR3 extends over 13 amino acids. CDR1 and CDR2 (germline): SGHRS, YFSETQ. CDR3 nucleotides: TGCGCCAGCAGTTCCCCGGGGAGTGAACAACTGTTTTTT. Amino acid sequence: CASSSPGSEQLFF.

This clone was picked up a small number of times. The rearrangement links TRBV4-2 to TRBJ2-2; 12 nucleotides match TRBD2. There are 17 residues in the CDR3. The germline CDR1 and CDR2 sequences are LGHNA and YNFKEQ. V lost 0 bases and J lost 6; bases outside the gene matches: 5. The CDR3 DNA reads TGTGCCAGCAGCCAAGATCAGGCTAGCGGGAGGGCCGGGGAGCTGTTTTTT. Amino acids: CASSQDQASGRAGELFF.

This clone was observed a single time. The V gene is TRBV5-1, the J gene TRBJ2-1; D not resolved. CDR1 is SGHRS and CDR2 is YFSETQ in the germline V gene. Deletions cut 0 bases from V and 5 bases from J, with 9 bases between. This CDR3 spans 14 amino acids. DNA for the CDR3: TGCGCCAGCAGCTTGGAGCTAGGAAACAATGAGCAGTTCTTC. Translated, it gives CASSLELGNNEQFF.

The CDR3 region is CASSQMGQRGNYGYTF. In DNA, the CDR3 is TGTGCCAGTAGTCAAATGGGACAGAGGGGAAACTATGGCTACACCTTC. The chain combines TRBV19 with TRBJ1-2; 7 nucleotides match TRBD1. CDR3 length: 16 residues. J was trimmed by 2 bases and V by 5 bases; bases with no gene match: 11. Germline V gives CDR1 LNHDA, CDR2 SQIVND (reference sequence).

In its sample, this clone was seen a few times. The rearrangement uses TRBV6-1 and TRBJ2-6; D unresolved. V dropped 5 bases and J dropped 1 base, with 6 bases sitting between them. The CDR3 runs 14 residues. Germline assignment: CDR1 MNHNS and CDR2 SASEGT. The CDR3 region has the DNA TGTGCCAGCAGTAAAACTTCTGGGGCCAACGTCCTGACTTTC. This sequence encodes CASSKTSGANVLTF.